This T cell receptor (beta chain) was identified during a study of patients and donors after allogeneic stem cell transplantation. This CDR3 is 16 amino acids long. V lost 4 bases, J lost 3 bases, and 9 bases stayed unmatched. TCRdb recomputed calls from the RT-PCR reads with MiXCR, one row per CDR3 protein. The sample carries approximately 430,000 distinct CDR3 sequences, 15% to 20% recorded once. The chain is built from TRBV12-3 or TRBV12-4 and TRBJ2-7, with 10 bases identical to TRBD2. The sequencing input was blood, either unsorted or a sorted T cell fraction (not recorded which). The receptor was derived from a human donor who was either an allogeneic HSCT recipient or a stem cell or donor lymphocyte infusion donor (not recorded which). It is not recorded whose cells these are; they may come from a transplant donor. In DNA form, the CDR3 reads TGTGCCAGCAGTTGGGGGGTACTAGCGGGGTACTACGAGCAGTACTTC. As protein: CASSWGVLAGYYEQYF.